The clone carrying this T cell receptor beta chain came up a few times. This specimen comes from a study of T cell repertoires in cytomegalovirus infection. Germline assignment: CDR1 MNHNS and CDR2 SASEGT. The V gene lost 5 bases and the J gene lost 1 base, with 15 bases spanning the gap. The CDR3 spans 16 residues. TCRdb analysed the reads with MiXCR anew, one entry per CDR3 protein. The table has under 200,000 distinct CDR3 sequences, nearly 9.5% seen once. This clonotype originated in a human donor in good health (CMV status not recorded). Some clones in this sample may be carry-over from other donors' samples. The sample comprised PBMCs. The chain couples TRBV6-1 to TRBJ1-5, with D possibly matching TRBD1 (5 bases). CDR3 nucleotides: TGTGCCAGCAGTCAACTTCAGGGTATCAGCAATCAGCCCCAGCATTTT. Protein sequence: CASSQLQGISNQPQHF.